The T cell receptor (beta chain) under discussion was sequenced for a study of vaccination and CD4 T cells after COVID-19. As to this clonotype: Its antigen is not known.

Treatment indicated: approximately 9-day PBMC culture with coronavirus spike peptide pools or control peptides (ViraFEST assay). The CDR3 consists of 16 residues. The trim removed 0 bases at V and 5 bases at J, leaving 10 bases unmatched. Per the germline V gene, CDR1 is DFQATT and CDR2 is SNEGSKA (reference sequence). Once obtained from cultured CD4+ T cells, the DNA was sequenced using the Oncomine TCR Beta short-read assay. TCRdb used MiXCR to reprocess the PCR reads, holding one entry per CDR3 protein. The profile covers approximately 15,000 distinct CDR3 sequences, with approximately 53% appearing a single time and approximately 10% taken by the ten largest.

This TCR was recovered from a human donor who had recovered from COVID-19. The specimen sequenced was CD4+ T cells from blood, cultured in vitro. The chain links TRBV20-1 to TRBJ2-3, with 8 bases aligning to TRBD2. CDR3 sequence: CSARDPRGGLVDTQYF. In DNA form, the CDR3 reads TGCAGTGCTAGAGATCCCCGGGGGGGCCTCGTAGATACGCAGTATTTT.